The 14 T cell receptor beta chains presented below share a single source sample, sequenced in a study of Graves' ophthalmopathy and Graves' hyperthyroidism. Amplified TCR beta CDR3 regions were obtained using RNA transcripts as template. A first-round RT-PCR used HTBI primers, followed by a second-round multiplex PCR. TCRdb passed the multiplex PCR reads through MiXCR, listing each CDR3 protein once. The sample has about 550,000 distinct CDR3 sequences; under 45% are singletons. Sequenced input: peripheral blood or thyroid tissue (not recorded which). Receptors were obtained from an adult man with Graves' hyperthyroidism.

As concerns this clonotype: Just one base apart from a much larger clone, this may be a read error. The chain joins TRBV19 to TRBJ1-5, with a possible D match to TRBD1 (5 bases). Trimming took off 7 bases at V and 5 bases at J, with 15 bases between the two ends. This CDR3 comprises 14 residues. Per germline, CDR1 LNHDA and CDR2 SQIVND (reference sequence). The DNA of the CDR3 is TGTGCCAGTACCACGGCAGGGTTTGATCAGCCCCAGCATTTT. Amino acid sequence: CASTTAGFDQPQHF.

The chain recombines TRBV24-1 with TRBJ2-1; 7 positions agree with TRBD1. CDR3 size: 15 residues. Trimming cost V 4 bases and J 4 bases; bases outside gene matches: 6. The germline gives CDR1 KGHDR, CDR2 SFDVKD. This CDR3 reads CATSEATGFYNEQFF. For the CDR3, the DNA is TGTGCCACCAGTGAGGCGACAGGGTTTTACAATGAGCAGTTCTTC.

CDR3 in DNA: TGCGCCAGCAGCCAAGAGGGGGCCTGGACAGGTCAAGAGACCCAGTACTTC. It codes for CASSQEGAWTGQETQYF. The chain is built from TRBV4-1 and TRBJ2-5; 7 positions match TRBD1. Per the germline V gene, CDR1 is MGHRA and CDR2 is YSYEKL. The V gene end was trimmed by 0 bases and the J gene end by 2 bases; junction bases not matched to a gene: 9. CDR3 length equals 17 residues.

This clonotype was seen more than once but under ten times. This may arise from a read error, as a much more abundant clone is one base away. The gene calls are TRBV10-2 and TRBJ1-1, with 7 bases matching TRBD1. CDR1 WSHSY and CDR2 SAAADI come from the germline V gene. Trimming at V came to 7 bases and at J to 4 bases, leaving 6 bases not matched to a gene. The CDR3 is 13 amino acids. The CDR3 coding sequence is TGCGCCAGCACCCCGACAGGGAGCACTGAAGCTTTCTTT. This translates into CASTPTGSTEAFF.

There are many counts of this clonotype. CDR3 sequence: CASSLTDQETQYF. The CDR3 DNA reads as TGTGCCAGCAGCTTGACAGATCAAGAGACCCAGTACTTC. The V gene is TRBV5-6, the J gene TRBJ2-5; D gene ambiguous. The CDR3 length is 13 residues. Germline lookup yields CDR1 SGHDT and CDR2 YYEEEE. V shed 1 base and J shed 2 bases, with 6 bases lying between them.

As DNA, the CDR3 is TGTGCCTGGAGAGCAGGGTTGGTCGGGGAGCTGTTTTTT. As protein: CAWRAGLVGELFF. This chain links TRBV30 with TRBJ2-2, with a possible D match to TRBD1 (5 bases). Deletions cut 3 bases from V and 7 bases from J, with 12 bases between. The CDR3 is made up of 13 amino acids. Germline loops: CDR1 GTSNPN, CDR2 SVGIG (reference sequence).

This clonotype appeared a few times. The rearrangement links TRBV5-1 to TRBJ2-5; D call uncertain. The CDR3 extends over 14 amino acids. Looked up from germline, CDR1 is SGHRS and CDR2 is YFSETQ. Trimming pared 0 bases from V and 1 base from J, leaving 7 bases between. CDR3 protein: CASSLDYLQETQYF. The DNA of the CDR3 is TGCGCCAGCAGCTTGGACTACCTCCAAGAGACCCAGTACTTC.

This clonotype was seen a few times. The chain employs TRBV3-1 and TRBJ1-5, with 7 bases aligning to TRBD1. The CDR3 has 15 residues. After removal of 2 bases from V and 6 bases from J, the junction contained 7 bases not matched to a gene. In germline, CDR1 is LGHDT, CDR2 YNNKEL (reference sequence). The CDR3 spells CASSQRAGTAQPQHF. The CDR3 DNA sequence: TGTGCCAGCAGCCAACGAGCCGGGACAGCTCAGCCCCAGCATTTT.

In this sample, this clonotype turned up many times. Mismatch with germline at one junction end may stem from a read error. The chain recombines TRBV7-2 with TRBJ2-5; 7 bases map to TRBD2. The CDR3 is 13 amino acids. CDR1 and CDR2 (germline): SGHTA, FQGNSA. As DNA, the CDR3 is TGTGCCAGCAGCCTAGCGGTCCGGGAGACCCAGTACTTC. Residues: CASSLAVRETQYF. Drawing the rest from reference TRBV7-2 and TRBJ2-5, the complete variable domain is GAGVSQSPSNKVTEKGKDVELRCDPISGHTALYWYRQSLGQGLEFLIYFQGNSAPDKSGLPSDRFSAERTGGSVSTLTIQRTQQEDSAVYLCASSLAVRETQYFGPGTRLLVL.

At least ten counts were recorded for this clonotype. The CDR3 reads CASSDEDEQYF. CDR3 coding DNA: TGTGCCAGCAGTGATGAGGACGAGCAGTACTTC. The rearrangement links TRBV2 to TRBJ2-7; D remains ambiguous. CDR1 and CDR2 from the germline V gene are SNHLY and FYNNEI. The CDR3 is 11 amino acids. Trimming shortened V by 3 bases and J by 5 bases, and 5 bases separated the two germline ends.

This clonotype was detected a few times. This CDR3 is CATSDLGDSGDTQYF. DNA for the CDR3: TGTGCCACCAGTGATTTGGGGGACAGCGGGGATACGCAGTATTTT. The rearrangement joins TRBV24-1 to TRBJ2-3; a possible D gene is TRBD1 (7 bases). Germline CDR1 reads KGHDR; CDR2 reads SFDVKD. The germline V and J ends were trimmed by 0 bases and 6 bases, with 12 bases remaining between them. The CDR3 extends over 15 amino acids.

J is TRBJ2-7 and V is TRBV7-9, with a tentative D call TRBD2 (6 bases). Trimming removed 3 bases from V and 4 bases from J, with 22 bases in between. This CDR3 is built from 17 residues. Germline lookup yields CDR1 SEHNR and CDR2 FQNEAQ (reference sequence). The CDR3 region is CASSLGGAMETQYEQYF. DNA for the CDR3: TGTGCCAGCAGCTTGGGGGGAGCCATGGAGACCCAGTACGAGCAGTACTTC.

This clonotype appeared many times. The chain couples TRBV7-9 to TRBJ1-4; TRBD1 matches at 11 bases. V lost 9 bases to trimming and J lost 2 bases; unmatched junction nucleotides: 5. Germline V gives CDR1 SEHNR, CDR2 FQNEAQ (reference sequence). This CDR3 region has 15 residues. The CDR3 sequence is CASSGQGATNEKLFF. The DNA of the CDR3 is TGTGCCAGTAGCGGACAGGGGGCTACTAATGAAAAACTGTTTTTT.

This clonotype was seen more than once but under ten times. The chain uses TRBV24-1 and TRBJ2-2; D unclear. Germline CDR1 and CDR2: KGHDR and SFDVKD. V was cut by 4 bases and J by 5 bases, with 10 bases left in between. CDR3 size: 14 residues. The CDR3 sequence is CATSDTYWTGELFF. CDR3 DNA sequence: TGTGCCACCAGTGACACCTACTGGACCGGGGAGCTGTTTTTT.